This TCR beta chain was found in a study of post-analysis software for immune sequencing data. About the research overall: Relapsing-remitting, secondary progressive and progressive-relapsing multiple sclerosis courses were included. Whole-study results and caveats: Controls' normalized Chao1 diversity significantly exceeded that of multiple sclerosis patients. Samples prepared in the same batch strongly co-clustered by F measure.

This clonotype was recorded at least ten times. Its target is not known. Carried by the TCR beta cDNA libraries were unique molecular identifiers. Out of 1 to 10 million T cells, about 460,000 cDNA molecules were generated. TCRdb redid the calling of the PCR reads with MiXCR, one entry per CDR3 protein. This table has 350,000 to 500,000 distinct CDR3 sequences, 30% to 40% appearing once. Source material: blood. The sequence came from a girl aged 2 to 9 with multiple sclerosis.

CDR3 coding DNA: TGCGCCAGCAGCCAGGGGCTAGCGTCAGGTGGCTACACCTTC. Its protein product is CASSQGLASGGYTF. The rearrangement uses TRBV4-1 and TRBJ1-2; TRBD1 might be the D (5 bases). Germline V gene lookup returns CDR1 MGHRA and CDR2 YSYEKL. The CDR3 is 14 amino acids. Trimming removed 3 bases at V and 7 bases at J, with 15 bases between.